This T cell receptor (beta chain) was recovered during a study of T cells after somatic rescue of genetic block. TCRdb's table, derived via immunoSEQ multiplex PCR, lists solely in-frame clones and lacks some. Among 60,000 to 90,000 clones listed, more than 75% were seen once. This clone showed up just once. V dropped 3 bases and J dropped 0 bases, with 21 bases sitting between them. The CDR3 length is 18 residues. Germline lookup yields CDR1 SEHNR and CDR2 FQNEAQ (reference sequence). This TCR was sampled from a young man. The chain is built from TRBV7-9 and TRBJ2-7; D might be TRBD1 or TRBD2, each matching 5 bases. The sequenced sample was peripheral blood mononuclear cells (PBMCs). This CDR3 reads CASSFGDGRGLSSYEQYF. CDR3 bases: TGTGCCAGCAGCTTTGGGGACGGCCGGGGCCTTAGCTCCTACGAGCAGTACTTC.